Each of the 18 T cell receptor beta chains below was sequenced from the same sample in a study of CD8+ T cells in alopecia areata. cDNA serving as the sequencing template came from extracted, reverse transcribed RNA. Here immunoSEQ multiplex PCR was the method, and the copy in TCRdb shows in-frame clones only, minus some. The sample gives some 190,000 clones, 45% to 60% of which show up once; 10% is in the top ten. Treatment here: oral pan-JAK inhibitor, 5-10 mg twice daily. Sequences were derived from CD8+ T cells sorted from blood, sampled at roughly week 52, from a patient treated with tofacitinib. These receptors were obtained from a human donor with alopecia areata.

V usage is TRBV9 and J usage is TRBJ2-1; perhaps TRBD1 as D (6 bases). Germline V gives CDR1 SGDLS, CDR2 YYNGEE. The ends were cut back, 0 bases at V and 3 bases at J, with 22 bases in the middle. This CDR3 has 19 amino acids. The CDR3 region is CASSVATDPGHRLYNEQFF. As DNA, the CDR3 is TGTGCCAGCAGCGTAGCTACGGACCCGGGACACAGACTCTACAATGAGCAGTTCTTC.

The J gene is TRBJ2-5, the V gene TRBV9; no reliable D call. Germline V gene data show CDR1 as SGDLS and CDR2 as YYNGEE. The CDR3 has 15 residues. The V gene lost 0 bases and the J gene lost 2 bases, with 11 bases spanning the gap. The CDR3 loop reads CASSVALGRQETQYF. In DNA, the CDR3 is TGTGCCAGCAGCGTAGCCCTGGGCAGACAAGAGACCCAGTACTTC.

The chain employs TRBV30 and TRBJ2-5; D might be TRBD2 (5 bases). Germline V gene sequence: CDR1 GTSNPN, CDR2 SVGIG (reference sequence). The CDR3 is 12 amino acids. V was trimmed by 3 bases and J by 5 bases, leaving 10 bases between them. The CDR3 is CAWSWRKETQYF. The CDR3 nucleotides read TGTGCCTGGAGCTGGAGGAAGGAGACCCAGTACTTC.

This clone was seen a handful of times. The chain links TRBV29-1 to TRBJ2-7; D unclear. V lost 7 bases to trimming and J lost 6 bases, with 13 bases between them. CDR1 SQVTM and CDR2 ANQGSEA come from the germline V gene. The CDR3 contains 11 residues. The chain's CDR3 is CSALRYGEQYF. CDR3 coding DNA: TGCAGCGCCCTTCGGTATGGCGAGCAGTACTTC.

The rearrangement uses TRBV6-5 and TRBJ1-2, with D perhaps TRBD1 (5 bases). The CDR3 runs to 14 residues. Germline CDR1 reads MNHEY; CDR2 reads SVGAGI. Trimming took 5 bases from V and 3 from J, leaving 13 bases between them. The CDR3 protein is CASSVAGPDYGYTF. The CDR3 nucleotides read TGTGCCAGCAGTGTCGCAGGGCCTGACTATGGCTACACCTTC.

This rearrangement joins TRBV29-1 to TRBJ1-1; D not certain. CDR1 is SQVTM, CDR2 ANQGSEA, per germline. The CDR3 is 10 amino acids. V lost 7 bases, J lost 5 bases, and 8 bases lay in between. CDR3 sequence (DNA): TGCAGCGCCCAATTGACTGAAGCTTTCTTT. It translates to CSAQLTEAFF.

The chain employs TRBV7-2 and TRBJ2-2, with a weak D call TRBD1 (5 bases). Trimming left V 5 bases short and J 2 bases short, with 12 bases between. The CDR3 contains 15 residues. Germline assignment: CDR1 SGHTA and CDR2 FQGNSA. The CDR3 reads CASSRPTVNTGELFF. CDR3 sequence (DNA): TGTGCCAGCAGCCGACCGACAGTCAACACCGGGGAGCTGTTTTTT.

J is TRBJ2-3 and V is TRBV5-1; TRBD2 matches 10 bases. The CDR3 consists of 16 residues. Per germline, CDR1 SGHRS and CDR2 YFSETQ. Trimming took 2 bases from V and 2 from J; bases not matched to a gene: 5. CDR3 region: CASSLGLADFTDTQYF. The DNA of the CDR3 is TGCGCCAGCAGCTTAGGACTAGCGGATTTCACAGATACGCAGTATTTT.

The chain employs TRBV7-2 and TRBJ1-6, with D uncertain. Trimming pared 8 bases from V and 4 bases from J, leaving 9 bases between. CDR1 SGHTA and CDR2 FQGNSA come from the germline V gene. CDR3 size: 13 residues. The CDR3 DNA reads as TGTGCCAGCTGTAAGGGTTATAATTCACCCCTCCACTTT. Translating it yields CASCKGYNSPLHF.

This chain links TRBV5-1 with TRBJ1-5; 10 bases match TRBD1. CDR3 size: 14 residues. The V gene's germline CDR1 is SGHRS and CDR2 YFSETQ. The V and J ends lost 3 bases and 6 bases, in that order; junction bases with no gene match: 3. CDR3 residues: CASSSGQGGQPQHF. The CDR3 nucleotides read TGCGCCAGCAGCTCCGGACAGGGGGGTCAGCCCCAGCATTTT.

This clone was found once. This chain connects TRBV6-5 to TRBJ2-2, with no clear D. The CDR3 is 13 amino acids. Germline assignment: CDR1 MNHEY and CDR2 SVGAGI. The germline V and J ends were trimmed by 5 bases and 5 bases, with 9 bases remaining between them. CDR3 sequence reads: CASSEMGTGELFF. In DNA form, the CDR3 reads TGTGCCAGCAGTGAAATGGGGACCGGGGAGCTGTTTTTT.

This sequence joins TRBV7-8 and TRBJ2-4, with no clear D. The CDR3 sequence is 12 residues long. CDR1 SGHVS and CDR2 FQNEAQ come from the germline V gene. With 5 bases removed from V and 4 bases from J, the gap between germline ends came to 6 bases. The CDR3 nucleotides are TGTGCCAGCAGCATTCAGAAAAACATTCAGTACTTC. Its translation is CASSIQKNIQYF. The variable domain in full, with the rest retrieved from reference TRBV7-8 and TRBJ2-4, is GAGVSQSPRYKVAKRGQDVALRCDPISGHVSLFWYQQALGQGPEFLTYFQNEAQLDKSGLPSDRFFAERPEGSVSTLKIQRTQQEDSAVYLCASSIQKNIQYFGAGTRLSVL.

The chain has TRBV27 and TRBJ1-6; D is possibly TRBD1 (6 bases). Trimming cost V 6 bases and J 2 bases, with 14 bases left between them. The CDR3 sequence is 16 residues long. Germline V gene data show CDR1 as MNHEY and CDR2 as SMNVEV (reference sequence). CDR3 residues: CASSSLQGAYNSPLHF. The CDR3 DNA is TGTGCCAGCAGCTCCCTACAGGGTGCCTATAATTCACCCCTCCACTTT.

V is TRBV30 and J is TRBJ2-5, with 7 bases matching TRBD1. The germline gives CDR1 GTSNPN, CDR2 SVGIG (reference sequence). The CDR3 runs to 13 residues. The ends lost 0 bases at V and 5 bases at J; junction bases unmatched: 3. Here the CDR3 reads CAWSVGQVETQYF. As DNA, the CDR3 is TGTGCCTGGAGTGTCGGACAGGTGGAGACCCAGTACTTC.

The genes are TRBV4-2 and TRBJ1-6; D possibly corresponds to TRBD1 (5 bases). This CDR3 is 17 amino acids long. V was cut by 0 bases and J by 3 bases, with 12 bases left in between. Germline-derived CDR1 and CDR2 are LGHNA and YNFKEQ. The CDR3 DNA is TGTGCCAGCAGCCAAGAGGCCCAGGGAGGCTATAATTCACCCCTCCACTTT. Translated, it gives CASSQEAQGGYNSPLHF.

J is TRBJ2-3 and V is TRBV5-1, with D uncertain. Germline loops: CDR1 SGHRS, CDR2 YFSETQ. The CDR3 consists of 15 residues. V was pared by 2 bases and J by 0 bases, with 10 bases between. The DNA of the CDR3 is TGCGCCAGCAGCTTTGATCCACCCAGCACAGATACGCAGTATTTT. This codes for CASSFDPPSTDTQYF.

The chain has TRBV4-2 and TRBJ2-1; D is possibly TRBD2 (6 bases). The germline V and J ends were trimmed by 0 bases and 7 bases, with 10 bases remaining between them. The germline gives CDR1 LGHNA, CDR2 YNFKEQ. The CDR3 contains 14 residues. The CDR3 DNA follows: TGTGCCAGCAGCCAAGACAGGCGGGGAAATGAGCAGTTCTTC. Translation gives CASSQDRRGNEQFF.

The sample holds a few counts of this clone. CDR3 sequence (DNA): TGTGCCAGCACCAGCGTAGGCACAGGGGACGAGGGCTACACCTTC. Amino acid sequence: CASTSVGTGDEGYTF. The rearrangement uses TRBV5-4 and TRBJ1-2; 7 nucleotides match TRBD1. This CDR3 has 15 residues. Trimming took 6 bases from V and 8 from J; bases not matched to a gene: 16. The germline gives CDR1 SGHNT, CDR2 YYREEE (reference sequence).